This TCR beta chain was observed in a study of T cell responses to AZD1222 COVID-19 vaccine. Looked up from germline, CDR1 is MNHNS and CDR2 is SASEGT. The V end lost 3 bases, the J end lost 2 bases, and 12 bases lay between the germline ends. This CDR3 is 15 amino acids long. On this clone: Its antigen is not known.

Broader study findings: Clonal diversity was possibly underestimated, and the donors were mostly white British, with more females.

Measured with immunoSEQ multiplex PCR; TCRdb has only the in-frame clones, and not every one. The sample consists of more than 85,000 clones, approximately 84% of them appearing once. The V gene is TRBV6-1, the J gene TRBJ2-3, with D possibly being TRBD1 or TRBD2 (7 bases each). The receptor comes from an adult who received the AZD1222 COVID-19 vaccine. This sample comprised peripheral blood, obtained 28 days after the second AZD1222 dose. CDR3 DNA: TGTGCCAGCAGTGAGCAGGGGGGGACCACAGATACGCAGTATTTT. Encoded protein: CASSEQGGTTDTQYF.